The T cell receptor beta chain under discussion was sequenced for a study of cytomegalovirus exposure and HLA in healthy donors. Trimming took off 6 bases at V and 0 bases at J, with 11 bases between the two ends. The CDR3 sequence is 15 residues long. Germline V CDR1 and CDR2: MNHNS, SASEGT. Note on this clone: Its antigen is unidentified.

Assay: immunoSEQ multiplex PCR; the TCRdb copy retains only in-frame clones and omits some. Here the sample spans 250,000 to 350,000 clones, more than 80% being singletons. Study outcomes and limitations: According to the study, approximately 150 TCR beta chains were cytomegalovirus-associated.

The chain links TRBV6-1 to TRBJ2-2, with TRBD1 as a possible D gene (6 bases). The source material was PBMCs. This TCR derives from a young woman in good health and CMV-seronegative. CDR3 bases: TGTGCCAGCAGCTGGACAGATACGAACACCGGGGAGCTGTTTTTT. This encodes CASSWTDTNTGELFF.